This T cell receptor (beta chain) was found in a study of shared clonotypes between healthy human individuals. Details on this clone: Its antigen remains unknown.

Produced via immunoSEQ multiplex PCR; TCRdb's table is partial and in-frame only. This sample yields around 79,000 clones, of which about 61% are seen a single time; 51% belongs to the top ten. Study outcomes and limitations: Clonotypes shared by all four donors outscored non-shared clonotypes in generation probability. Depth of sequencing was expected to influence donor clonotype sharing.

The source is a man younger than 40 in good health. The source material was memory CD8+ T cells sorted from blood. Subset indicated: CD45RO+ cells pooled with CCR7-negative TemRA cells.

Here the CDR3 DNA reads TGTGCCAGCAGCCCGGTGATGGGACAAGAGCAGTTCTTC. It is translated as CASSPVMGQEQFF. The V and J genes are TRBV7-2 and TRBJ2-1, with a possible D match to TRBD1 (6 bases). V dropped 5 bases and J dropped 10 bases, with 15 bases sitting between them. Germline CDR1 SGHTA, CDR2 FQGNSA. The CDR3 totals 13 residues.